The clone carrying this T cell receptor beta chain was seen only a few times. Its antigen is not identified. Treatment specified: roughly ten-day PBMC culture with coronavirus spike peptide pools or control peptides (ViraFEST assay). ViraFEST stimulated the growth of antigen-specific T cells using peptide pools and subsequently profiled their TCRs by sequencing. Cultured CD4+ T-cell DNA underwent Oncomine TCR Beta short-read sequencing. MiXCR, applied by TCRdb to the PCR reads, yields one record per CDR3 protein. The sample consists of 13,000 to 15,000 distinct CDR3 sequences, around half of them appearing once. The source of the sample is a study of vaccination and CD4 T cells after COVID-19. V gave up 4 bases and J gave up 5 bases; unmatched junction bases: 5. This CDR3 contains 15 residues. The germline gives CDR1 SGHAT, CDR2 FQNNGV.

Here the sequenced sample was cultured CD4+ T cells from blood, taken after SARS-CoV-2 vaccination. The clonotype comes from a human donor with COVID-19. The chain joins TRBV11-2 to TRBJ2-5; 12 positions agree with TRBD2. The CDR3 spells CASSSLAGGRETQYF. The CDR3 nucleotides read TGTGCCAGCAGCTCTCTAGCGGGGGGGCGGGAGACCCAGTACTTC.